This T cell receptor (beta chain) derives from a study of human T cells and chemical hapten exposure. Whole-study findings and limits: Donors, who had alopecia, may show an immune response that differs from healthy people's. PT1 expanded TCR counts and patch test score were linked, and their correlation was positive.

TCRdb re-called the RACE reads through MiXCR, storing one row per CDR3 protein. The table lists around 300,000 distinct CDR3 sequences, around 7% of them singletons. This clonotype was picked up a small number of times. As yet, its antigen is unknown. Time point denoted: patch test 1, 2 weeks after DPC sensitization. Regarding treatment: therapeutic diphenylcyclopropenone sensitization with weekly scalp DPC. The V and J ends lost 3 bases and 3 bases respectively, with 11 bases between them. Germline CDR1 LGHDT, CDR2 YNNKEL (reference sequence). The length of the CDR3 is 14 residues. This sample comprised whole blood, obtained in connection with sensitization to the hapten diphenylcyclopropenone (DPC). This sequence was found in a woman between 18 and 29 years old with alopecia areata. Some clones in this sample may be carry-over from other donors' samples. The chain combines TRBV3-1 with TRBJ1-2; a weak D match, TRBD1 (5 bases). In DNA form, the CDR3 reads TGTGCCAGCAGCCACCACATCAGGGACTATGGCTACACCTTC. Residues: CASSHHIRDYGYTF.